These T cell receptor beta chains were read from a single sample in a study of immune heterogeneity within non-small cell lung tumors. TCRdb reprocessed the multiplex PCR reads with MiXCR, giving one entry per CDR3 protein. Among about 22,000 distinct CDR3 sequences listed, about 25% were seen once. Sequenced: lung tumor tissue. These TCRs come from a man aged 40-55 years with non-small cell lung cancer. Both conserved end residues are part of each CDR3. A D gene is named only where the DNA matches it firmly. Clone size is not always given. Where it is, it says once, few, many or a class for expanded clones.

d_gene,abundance,j_gene,v_gene,CDR3aa,CDR3nt
NA,many,TRBJ2-2,TRBV10-1,CASSESGGTGELFF,TGCGCCAGCAGTGAGTCGGGGGGCACCGGGGAGCTGTTTTTT
NA,medium-sized,TRBJ1-6,TRBV6-1,CASSEARSHYNSPLHF,TGTGCCAGCAGTGAAGCTAGATCACATTATAATTCACCCCTCCACTTT
NA,many,TRBJ2-7,TRBV2,CASKRGSYEQYF,TGTGCCAGCAAGAGAGGATCCTACGAGCAGTACTTC
TRBD2,NA,TRBJ2-1,TRBV29-1,CSGEASGNNEQFF,TGCAGCGGAGAGGCTAGCGGAAACAATGAGCAGTTCTTC
NA,many,TRBJ2-1,TRBV5-8,CASSFGGFAYNEQFF,TGTGCCAGCAGTTTCGGAGGGTTCGCCTACAATGAGCAGTTCTTC
NA,NA,TRBJ2-5,TRBV27,CASRPGPQETKYF,TGTGCCAGCAGGCCCGGGCCACAAGAGACCAAGTACTTC
TRBD1,NA,TRBJ1-5,TRBV5-6,CASSLFRGMGQPQHF,TGTGCCAGCAGCTTGTTCAGGGGGATGGGTCAGCCCCAGCATTTT
TRBD1,few,TRBJ2-7,TRBV10-3,CAISDPGTGTYEQYF,TGTGCCATCAGTGACCCCGGGACAGGGACCTACGAGCAGTACTTC
TRBD1,few,TRBJ2-5,TRBV15,CATSMDRFETQYF,TGTGCCACCAGCATGGACAGGTTCGAGACCCAGTACTTC
TRBD2,medium-sized,TRBJ2-3,TRBV24-1,CATSDLLAGTDTQYF,TGTGCCACCAGTGATTTACTAGCGGGCACAGATACGCAGTATTTT
NA,many,TRBJ1-1,TRBV12-3/TRBV12-4,CASSLRPQGGGTEAFF,TGTGCCAGCAGTTTGCGTCCCCAGGGCGGAGGCACTGAAGCTTTCTTT
TRBD2,many,TRBJ2-2,TRBV4-1,CASSQVATSGRRTGELFF,TGCGCCAGCAGCCAAGTGGCGACTAGCGGGAGGAGGACCGGGGAGCTGTTTTTT
TRBD1,NA,TRBJ2-1,TRBV20-1,CSARGGQGYDEQFF,TGCAGTGCTAGAGGTGGACAGGGGTACGATGAGCAGTTCTTC